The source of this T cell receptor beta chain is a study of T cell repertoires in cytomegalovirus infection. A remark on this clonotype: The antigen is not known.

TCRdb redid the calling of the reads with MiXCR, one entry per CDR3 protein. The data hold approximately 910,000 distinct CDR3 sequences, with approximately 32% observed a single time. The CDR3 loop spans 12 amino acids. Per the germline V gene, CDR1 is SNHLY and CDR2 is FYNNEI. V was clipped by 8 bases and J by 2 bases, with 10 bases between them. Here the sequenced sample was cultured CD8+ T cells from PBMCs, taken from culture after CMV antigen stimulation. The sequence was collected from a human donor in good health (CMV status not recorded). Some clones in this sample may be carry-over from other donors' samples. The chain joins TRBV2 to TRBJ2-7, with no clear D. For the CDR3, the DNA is TGTGCCAGCGGGGTGGTTACCTACGAGCAGTACGTC. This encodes CASGVVTYEQYV.